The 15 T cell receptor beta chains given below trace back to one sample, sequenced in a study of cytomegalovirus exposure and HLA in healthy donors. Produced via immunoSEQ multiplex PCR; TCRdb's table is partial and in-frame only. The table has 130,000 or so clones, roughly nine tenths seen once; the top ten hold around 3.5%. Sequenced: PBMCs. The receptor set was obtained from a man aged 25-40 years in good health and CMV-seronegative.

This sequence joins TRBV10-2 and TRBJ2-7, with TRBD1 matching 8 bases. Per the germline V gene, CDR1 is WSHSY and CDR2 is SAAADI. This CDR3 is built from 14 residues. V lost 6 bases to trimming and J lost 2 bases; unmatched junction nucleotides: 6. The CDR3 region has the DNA TGCGCCAGCAGCAATTCGGACAGGGCCTACGAGCAGTACTTC. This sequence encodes CASSNSDRAYEQYF.

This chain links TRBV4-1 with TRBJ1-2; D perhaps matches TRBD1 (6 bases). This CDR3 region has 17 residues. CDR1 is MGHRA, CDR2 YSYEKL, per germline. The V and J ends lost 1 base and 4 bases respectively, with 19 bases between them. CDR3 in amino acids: CASSQGLNRVDRYGYTF. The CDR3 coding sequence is TGCGCCAGCAGCCAAGGACTTAACAGGGTAGATCGCTATGGCTACACCTTC.

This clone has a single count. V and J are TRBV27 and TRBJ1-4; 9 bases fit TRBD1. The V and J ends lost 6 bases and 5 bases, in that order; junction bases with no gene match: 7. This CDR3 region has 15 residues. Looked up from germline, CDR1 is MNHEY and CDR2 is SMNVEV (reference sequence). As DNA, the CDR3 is TGTGCCAGCAGGGACCGGGACAGGGTAAATGAAAAACTGTTTTTT. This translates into CASRDRDRVNEKLFF. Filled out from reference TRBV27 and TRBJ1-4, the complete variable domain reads EAQVTQNPRYLITVTGKKLTVTCSQNMNHEYMSWYRQDPGLGLRQIYYSMNVEVTDKGDVPEGYKVSRKEKRNFPLILESPSPNQTSLYFCASRDRDRVNEKLFFGSGTQLSVL.

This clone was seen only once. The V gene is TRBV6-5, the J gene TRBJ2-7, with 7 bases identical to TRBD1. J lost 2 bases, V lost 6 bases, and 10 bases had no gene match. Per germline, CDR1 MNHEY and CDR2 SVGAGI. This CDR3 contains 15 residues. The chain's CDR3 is CASSSTGVVAYEQYF. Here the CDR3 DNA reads TGTGCCAGCAGCTCAACAGGGGTGGTGGCCTACGAGCAGTACTTC.

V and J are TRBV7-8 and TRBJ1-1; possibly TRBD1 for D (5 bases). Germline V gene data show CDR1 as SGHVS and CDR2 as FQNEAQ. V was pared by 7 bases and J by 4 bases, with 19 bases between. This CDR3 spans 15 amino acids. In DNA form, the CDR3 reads TGTGCCAGCACCGTTCGGGACTTTAGGATCACTGAAGCTTTCTTT. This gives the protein CASTVRDFRITEAFF.

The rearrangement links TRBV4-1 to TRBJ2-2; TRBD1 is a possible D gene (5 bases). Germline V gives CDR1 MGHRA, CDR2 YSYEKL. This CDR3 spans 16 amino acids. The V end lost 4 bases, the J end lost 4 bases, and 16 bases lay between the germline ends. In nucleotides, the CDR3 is TGCGCCAGCAGCCCACTCTGGGGCGTTGGCACCGGGGAGCTGTTTTTT. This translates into CASSPLWGVGTGELFF.

The CDR3 loop is CASSSGGQGAYGYTF. The CDR3, as DNA: TGTGCCAGCAGCTCAGGGGGACAGGGGGCCTATGGCTACACCTTC. The chain carries TRBV7-9 and TRBJ1-2; TRBD1 matches at 12 bases. V gave up 4 bases and J gave up 4 bases; unmatched junction bases: 4. Germline V lookup: CDR1 SEHNR, CDR2 FQNEAQ (reference sequence). The CDR3 is 15 amino acids. The whole variable domain, filled in from reference TRBV7-9 and TRBJ1-2, reads DTGVSQNPRHKITKRGQNVTFRCDPISEHNRLYWYRQTLGQGPEFLTYFQNEAQLEKSRLLSDRFSAERPKGSFSTLEIQRTEQGDSAMYLCASSSGGQGAYGYTFGSGTRLTVV.

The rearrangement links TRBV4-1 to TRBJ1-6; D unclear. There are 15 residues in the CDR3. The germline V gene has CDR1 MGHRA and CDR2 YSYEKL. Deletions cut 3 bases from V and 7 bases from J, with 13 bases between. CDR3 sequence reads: CASSQLARTNSPLHF. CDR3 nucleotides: TGCGCCAGCAGCCAGCTAGCACGTACAAATTCACCCCTCCACTTT.

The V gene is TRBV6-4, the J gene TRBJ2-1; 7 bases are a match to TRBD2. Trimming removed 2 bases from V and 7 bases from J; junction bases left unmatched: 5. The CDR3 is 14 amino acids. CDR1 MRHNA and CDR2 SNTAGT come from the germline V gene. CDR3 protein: CASSDLGRGNEQFF. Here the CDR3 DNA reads TGTGCCAGCAGTGACCTGGGGCGGGGGAATGAGCAGTTCTTC.

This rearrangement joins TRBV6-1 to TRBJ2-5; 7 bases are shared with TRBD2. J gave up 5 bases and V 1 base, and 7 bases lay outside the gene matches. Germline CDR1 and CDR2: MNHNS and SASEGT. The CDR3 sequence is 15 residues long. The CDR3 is CASSEDLAVSETQYF. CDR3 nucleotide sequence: TGTGCCAGCAGTGAAGATCTAGCGGTGTCGGAGACCCAGTACTTC.

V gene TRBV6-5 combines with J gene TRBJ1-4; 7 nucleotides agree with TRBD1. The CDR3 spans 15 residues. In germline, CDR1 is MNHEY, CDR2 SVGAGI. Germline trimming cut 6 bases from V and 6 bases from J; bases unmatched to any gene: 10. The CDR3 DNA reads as TGTGCCAGCAGCCGACGACAGGGCCTTCATGAAAAACTGTTTTTT. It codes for CASSRRQGLHEKLFF.

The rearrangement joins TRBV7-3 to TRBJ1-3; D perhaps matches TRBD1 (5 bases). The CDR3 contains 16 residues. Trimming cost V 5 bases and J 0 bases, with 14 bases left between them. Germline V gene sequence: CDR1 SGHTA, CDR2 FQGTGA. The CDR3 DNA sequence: TGTGCCAGCAGCCCCTCCTCGGGGGGCTCTGGAAACACCATATATTTT. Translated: CASSPSSGGSGNTIYF.

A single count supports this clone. The CDR3 DNA sequence: TGTGCCAGCAGCTTGGGGGGAACCGGGGAGCTGTTTTTT. Translation: CASSLGGTGELFF. The V gene is TRBV7-9, the J gene TRBJ2-2; D might be TRBD2 (6 bases). The CDR3 totals 13 residues. Per germline, CDR1 SEHNR and CDR2 FQNEAQ (reference sequence). V was trimmed by 3 bases and J by 5 bases, leaving 7 bases between them. Looking up the rest from reference TRBV7-9 and TRBJ2-2 gives the full variable domain: DTGVSQNPRHKITKRGQNVTFRCDPISEHNRLYWYRQTLGQGPEFLTYFQNEAQLEKSRLLSDRFSAERPKGSFSTLEIQRTEQGDSAMYLCASSLGGTGELFFGEGSRLTVL.

The DNA of the CDR3 is TGTGCCAGTAGTCCGCAGACAGGGATGAACACTGAAGCTTTCTTT. This sequence encodes CASSPQTGMNTEAFF. This chain uses TRBV19 with TRBJ1-1; TRBD1 matches at 7 bases. Germline CDR1 is LNHDA and CDR2 is SQIVND (reference sequence). V lost 5 bases and J lost 0; bases outside the gene matches: 6. The CDR3 contains 15 residues.

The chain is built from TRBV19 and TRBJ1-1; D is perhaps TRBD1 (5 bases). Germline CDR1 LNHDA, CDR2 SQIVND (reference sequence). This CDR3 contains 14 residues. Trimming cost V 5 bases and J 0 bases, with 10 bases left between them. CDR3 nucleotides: TGTGCCAGTAGTGAATGGGGCCTGAACACTGAAGCTTTCTTT. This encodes CASSEWGLNTEAFF. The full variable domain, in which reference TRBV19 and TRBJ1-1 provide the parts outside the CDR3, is DGGITQSPKYLFRKEGQNVTLSCEQNLNHDAMYWYRQDPGQGLRLIYYSQIVNDFQKGDIAEGYSVSREKKESFPLTVTSAQKNPTAFYLCASSEWGLNTEAFFGQGTRLTVV.